Presented here are 23 T cell receptor beta chains from one specimen sequenced in a study of T cells in localized non-small cell lung cancer. TCRdb keeps only in-frame clones here, not all; method: immunoSEQ multiplex PCR. The table shows about 41,000 clones, with roughly 90% occurring only once. The input for sequencing was peripheral blood, taken before any cancer treatment. All receptors come from a female donor aged 60 or older with stage I squamous cell lung carcinoma.

The chain is built from TRBV6-1 and TRBJ1-4; D possibly corresponds to TRBD1 (5 bases). The CDR3 contains 13 residues. Germline loops: CDR1 MNHNS, CDR2 SASEGT. V dropped 6 bases and J dropped 12 bases, with 17 bases sitting between them. Here the CDR3 DNA reads TGTGCCAGCAGATCAGGGTGGCCCCAGGAACTGTTTTTT. Amino acid sequence: CASRSGWPQELFF.

The chain employs TRBV2 and TRBJ1-1; D unclear. Germline-derived CDR1 and CDR2 are SNHLY and FYNNEI. The CDR3 consists of 13 residues. V lost 6 bases and J 1 base, leaving 9 bases between the germline ends. CDR3 bases: TGTGCCAGCAGGATAGGTAGGAACACTGAAGCTTTCTTT. Translated: CASRIGRNTEAFF. Together with reference TRBV2 and TRBJ1-1, the CDR3 gives the full variable domain: EPEVTQTPSHQVTQMGQEVILRCVPISNHLYFYWYRQILGQKVEFLVSFYNNEISEKSEIFDDQFSVERPDGSNFTLKIRSTKLEDSAMYFCASRIGRNTEAFFGQGTRLTVV.

The rearrangement joins TRBV29-1 to TRBJ2-3, with a possible D match to TRBD2 (5 bases). The CDR3 has 12 residues. Trimming left V 3 bases short and J 5 bases short, with 9 bases between. Germline V CDR1 and CDR2: SQVTM, ANQGSEA. CDR3 bases: TGCAGCGTTGAGTACGGAGGAGATACGCAGTATTTT. Residues: CSVEYGGDTQYF.

The chain links TRBV30 to TRBJ1-4; 8 bases agree with TRBD1. CDR1 is GTSNPN, CDR2 SVGIG, per germline (reference sequence). J gave up 10 bases and V 1 base, and 5 bases lay outside the gene matches. CDR3 length equals 13 residues. The CDR3 loop is CAWSADRGGKLFF. For the CDR3, the DNA is TGTGCCTGGAGTGCCGACAGGGGAGGAAAACTGTTTTTT.

J is TRBJ2-2 and V is TRBV9; D remains ambiguous. CDR3 length: 11 amino acids. The germline gives CDR1 SGDLS, CDR2 YYNGEE. V shed 6 bases and J shed 6 bases, with 6 bases lying between them. CDR3 coding DNA: TGTGCCAGCAAAGGGCCCGGGGAGCTGTTTTTT. Amino acid sequence: CASKGPGELFF.

The chain combines TRBV7-2 with TRBJ2-7, with 7 bases aligning to TRBD2. The J segment lost 6 bases and the V segment lost 4 bases, leaving 12 bases of the junction unmatched. CDR3 size: 15 residues. Germline values: CDR1 SGHTA, CDR2 FQGNSA. The CDR3 here is CASSSAPGGAAEQYF. Written as DNA, the CDR3 is TGTGCCAGCAGCTCCGCCCCGGGGGGAGCCGCCGAGCAGTACTTC.

The V call is TRBV6-4, the J call TRBJ2-1, with 7 bases matching TRBD2. With 3 bases clipped from V and 0 bases from J, the junction kept 14 bases outside the gene matches. The CDR3 runs 19 residues. The germline CDR1 and CDR2 sequences are MRHNA and SNTAGT. As DNA, the CDR3 is TGTGCCAGCAGTGAAAGAAGTCTAGCGGTCCTTAGCTCCTACAATGAGCAGTTCTTC. Translating gives CASSERSLAVLSSYNEQFF.

The chain links TRBV6-5 to TRBJ2-7, with D maybe TRBD2 (6 bases). The CDR3 contains 15 residues. Between the trimmed V and J ends, which lost 5 bases and 2 bases, there was a span of 16 bases. CDR1 MNHEY and CDR2 SVGAGI come from the germline V gene. The CDR3 reads CASSTYSGSPYEQYF. The CDR3 DNA reads as TGTGCCAGCAGTACCTATAGCGGCTCGCCCTACGAGCAGTACTTC.

CDR3 DNA sequence: TGTGCCAGCAGGCGTGGGGGGCTTCTGTTCTTC. This gives the protein CASRRGGLLFF. The V call is TRBV6-5, the J call TRBJ2-1; tentatively, D is TRBD1 or TRBD2 (6 bases each). The CDR3 is 11 residues long. The V and J ends lost 6 bases and 15 bases respectively, with 15 bases between them. Germline values: CDR1 MNHEY, CDR2 SVGAGI.

This clone was recorded only once. The chain joins TRBV5-1 to TRBJ2-2; weak D call: TRBD1 (5 bases). The germline CDR1 and CDR2 sequences are SGHRS and YFSETQ. The CDR3 spans 15 residues. Trimming shortened V by 0 bases and J by 3 bases, and 9 bases separated the two germline ends. The CDR3 reads CASSLAGMDTGELFF. DNA for the CDR3: TGCGCCAGCAGCTTGGCAGGGATGGACACCGGGGAGCTGTTTTTT. The full variable domain, completed using reference TRBV5-1 and TRBJ2-2, is KAGVTQTPRYLIKTRGQQVTLSCSPISGHRSVSWYQQTPGQGLQFLFEYFSETQRNKGNFPGRFSGRQFSNSRSEMNVSTLELGDSALYLCASSLAGMDTGELFFGEGSRLTVL.

This clone is a singleton in its sample. V is TRBV7-2 and J is TRBJ1-2; 11 positions agree with TRBD1. Germline V gene lookup returns CDR1 SGHTA and CDR2 FQGNSA. This CDR3 spans 16 amino acids. Trimming cost V 0 bases and J 5 bases; bases outside gene matches: 5. CDR3 bases: TGTGCCAGCAGCTTAGCGCGGACAGGGGGCGGATATGGCTACACCTTC. Protein product: CASSLARTGGGYGYTF. The full variable domain, its missing parts supplied by reference TRBV7-2 and TRBJ1-2, is GAGVSQSPSNKVTEKGKDVELRCDPISGHTALYWYRQSLGQGLEFLIYFQGNSAPDKSGLPSDRFSAERTGGSVSTLTIQRTQQEDSAVYLCASSLARTGGGYGYTFGSGTRLTVV.

The rearrangement links TRBV27 to TRBJ2-7, with TRBD1 matching 7 bases. Germline-derived CDR1 and CDR2 are MNHEY and SMNVEV (reference sequence). The ends lost 4 bases at V and 2 bases at J; junction bases unmatched: 5. The CDR3 runs to 14 residues. The chain's CDR3 is CASSSWTGPYEQYF. In DNA form, the CDR3 reads TGTGCCAGCAGTTCCTGGACAGGCCCCTACGAGCAGTACTTC.

This clone was detected a few times. The chain recombines TRBV18 with TRBJ2-2; the match to TRBD1 covers 8 bases. The CDR3 contains 14 residues. Germline CDR1 reads KGHSH; CDR2 reads LQKENI. The V gene end was trimmed by 5 bases and the J gene end by 4 bases; junction bases not matched to a gene: 3. CDR3 bases: TGTGCCAGCTCAGTCACAGGGGGCACCGGGGAGCTGTTTTTT. Its translation is CASSVTGGTGELFF.

This clone was recorded only once. V and J are TRBV5-6 and TRBJ2-6; D not resolved. Germline lookup yields CDR1 SGHDT and CDR2 YYEEEE. CDR3 size: 15 residues. Trimming cost V 5 bases and J 0 bases, with 9 bases left between them. This CDR3 is CASRPFGSGANVLTF. The CDR3 DNA sequence: TGTGCCAGCAGGCCCTTCGGCTCTGGGGCCAACGTCCTGACTTTC.

This clone was seen a single time. The chain links TRBV9 to TRBJ1-3; D might be TRBD1 (5 bases). The CDR3 spans 15 residues. Germline-derived CDR1 and CDR2 are SGDLS and YYNGEE. Trimming removed 0 bases at V and 4 bases at J, with 11 bases between. CDR3 in amino acids: CASSVVQGAGNTIYF. The DNA for the CDR3 is TGTGCCAGCAGCGTAGTTCAGGGCGCCGGAAACACCATATATTTT.

The DNA for the CDR3 is TGTGCCAGCAGCTACGGCCTTAATGAAAAACTGTTTTTT. As protein: CASSYGLNEKLFF. The V and J genes are TRBV7-9 and TRBJ1-4; no reliable D call. Trimming pared 4 bases from V and 4 bases from J, leaving 7 bases between. This CDR3 contains 13 residues. The germline V gene encodes CDR1 SEHNR and CDR2 FQNEAQ (reference sequence).

The chain carries TRBV21-1 and TRBJ1-1; TRBD1 was called by the table and not checked on the DNA. TRBV21-1 is a pseudogene. CDR3 length: 15 amino acids. CDR3 in DNA: TGTGCCAGCAGCAAAGCGAGCAGGGGCTGGACTGAAGCTTTCTTT. It yields the protein CASSKASRGWTEAFF.

The V call is TRBV7-6, the J call TRBJ1-3; 7 bases are a match to TRBD1. In germline, CDR1 is SGHVS, CDR2 FNYEAQ. V was clipped by 5 bases and J by 4 bases; unmatched bases: 2. This CDR3 region has 13 residues. The CDR3 nucleotides read TGTGCCAGCAGCATGGACAGGGGAAACACCATATATTTT. Translation: CASSMDRGNTIYF.

This chain joins TRBV2 and TRBJ2-2, with TRBD2 matching 7 bases. J gave up 0 bases and V 7 bases, and 11 bases lay outside the gene matches. The CDR3 consists of 17 residues. CDR1 is SNHLY and CDR2 is FYNNEI in the germline V gene. CDR3 in DNA: TGTGCCAGCACCCCTCGGAGGCTAGCGGCGAACACCGGGGAGCTGTTTTTT. Translated, it gives CASTPRRLAANTGELFF. Looking up the rest from reference TRBV2 and TRBJ2-2 gives the full variable domain: EPEVTQTPSHQVTQMGQEVILRCVPISNHLYFYWYRQILGQKVEFLVSFYNNEISEKSEIFDDQFSVERPDGSNFTLKIRSTKLEDSAMYFCASTPRRLAANTGELFFGEGSRLTVL.

The table lists this clone with a count of one. This chain links TRBV7-2 with TRBJ1-2; 8 positions agree with TRBD1. This CDR3 spans 14 amino acids. V was pared by 1 base and J by 7 bases, with 5 bases of the junction left unmatched. The V gene's germline CDR1 is SGHTA and CDR2 FQGNSA. The CDR3: CASSLGPDRVGYTF. In DNA form, the CDR3 reads TGTGCCAGCAGCTTAGGGCCGGACAGGGTTGGCTACACCTTC.

CDR3 amino acids: CASSSTSGSSREQFF. CDR3 nucleotides: TGTGCCAGCAGCTCGACTAGCGGGAGTAGTCGTGAGCAGTTCTTC. The V call is TRBV7-6, the J call TRBJ2-1; TRBD2 aligns across 12 bases. This CDR3 has 15 residues. Germline-derived CDR1 and CDR2 are SGHVS and FNYEAQ. The J segment lost 9 bases and the V segment lost 4 bases, leaving 7 bases of the junction unmatched.

In DNA, the CDR3 is TGTGCCAGCAGCCAAGATCAGGGAGGGGTGGGTCAGCCCCAGCATTTT. Encoded protein: CASSQDQGGVGQPQHF. The chain carries TRBV4-2 and TRBJ1-5; D might be TRBD1 (5 bases). V lost 0 bases, J lost 6 bases, and 15 bases lay in between. Germline-derived CDR1 and CDR2 are LGHNA and YNFKEQ. This CDR3 comprises 16 residues.

The rearrangement links TRBV30 to TRBJ2-7; 9 nucleotides align to TRBD2. The ends lost 7 bases at V and 7 bases at J; junction bases unmatched: 8. This CDR3 has 12 residues. Germline V gene data show CDR1 as GTSNPN and CDR2 as SVGIG (reference sequence). The CDR3: CALAGDQREQYF. CDR3 bases: TGTGCCTTAGCGGGAGATCAGAGGGAGCAGTACTTC.